The present T cell receptor beta chain was sequenced within a study of human versus mouse CDR3 diversity and MHC coevolution (dated by TCRdb to 2016 to 2017). At the level of the whole study: According to reports, the immunoSEQ assay detects one in 200,000 T cells and minimizes multiplex PCR amplification bias. Across the mouse and human samples, each sample yielded between roughly 5.5 x 10^6 and 1.6 x 10^7 valid reads. As a reference point for TCR selection on multiple MHC II alleles, the study used human naive CD4 T cell repertoires and compared them against human-TCR-locus transgenic mice that have a single MHC II. Three healthy volunteer blood donors were included in the human cohort, with one aged 30 to 40, one aged 40 to 50 and one aged 60 to 70 at collection. Results and caveats for the whole study, not just this receptor: iCHAO1 estimates gave humans the largest TCR beta repertoire, approximately 1.5 million clonotypes, attributed likely to selection by multiple MHC II molecules. Among all the groups compared, the lowest clonal inequality scores came from most of the three human donors. Because human T cells were selected on about 6 MHC II alleles, repertoire diversity in humans and mice was not considered directly comparable. On average, humans had more CDR3 deletions and insertions than mice, indicating greater exonuclease and TdT activity.

The CDR3 starts with the cysteine, ends with the phenylalanine, and has 13 residues. Just CDR3 DNA is preserved here, 39 bases in frame from base 1. The germline V and J ends show losses of 11 bases and 4 bases respectively, and no gene match explains 7 bases of the junction. CDR1 and CDR2 are drawn from the germline V gene: MNHNS, SASEGT. The QIAGEN blood and tissue kit was used to extract genomic DNA from sorted cells, and the DNA was quantified on a NanoDrop 1000. TCR alpha and beta chains were deep sequenced and quantified on the immunoSEQ platform using multiplex PCR of genomic DNA. The published analysis was carried out like this. IMGT gene and region definitions were used for annotation of the TCR sequences. As a stand-in for the preselection repertoire, out-of-frame rearrangements were used and set against in-frame clonotypes. Repertoire size was estimated with the iCHAO1 estimator supplied with the immunoSEQ platform. A Gini index based on the Lorenz curve was applied to in-frame amino acid clonotypes to measure clonal inequality. Shared clonotypes were counted with the intersect function of the R package tcR, and similarity was scored with the Jaccard index. V, J and V-J usage frequencies went into a principal component analysis run with the R prcomp function, with no normalization applied. As stored in TCRdb, this immuneACCESS dataset retains in-frame rearrangements with V and J assigned. A fraction of the clones does not appear; measured against another copy, unresolved V genes explain less than half of the discrepancy, and the remainder lacks a known reason. V and J calls and clone size follow that table, whereas D and trimming were derived from the DNA. The sample contains about 60,000 clones, roughly 94% of them found a single time. The biggest ten clones account for 18% of the sample.

Fluorescence-activated cell sorting was used to isolate naive CD4 T cells, defined as CD45RO-negative and CD62L-positive, from PBMCs. Each donor gave roughly 50 ml of fresh peripheral blood, from which PBMCs were isolated by Ficoll density centrifugation. Cell sorting was carried out on a FACSAria III instrument, and a purity above 95% was achieved for all samples. Of note for this clone: Its antigen specificity is not known. Base qualities are missing; no much larger clone stands one base away.

The sequence derives from a person between 55 and 69 years old in good health. The chain uses TRBV6-1 and TRBJ2-2; 7 of the junction bases match TRBD2. Sequencing input: naive CD4+ T cells from blood. The sample's cell subset or site, from its label and the paper: CD45RO-negative CD62L-positive naive CD4 T cells. The nucleotide sequence reads TGTGCCTCGAGACTAGCTGGCACCGGGGAGCTGTTTTTT. It translates to CASRLAGTGELFF.